A few counts support the clone carrying this TCR beta chain. Its antigen is currently unknown. This CDR3 has 17 amino acids. Trimming took off 3 bases at V and 1 base at J, with 18 bases between the two ends. Per germline, CDR1 LNHNV and CDR2 YYDKDF (reference sequence). This entry comes from a study of T-cell memory formation after mild COVID-19. Turning to the study itself: Largely, the TCR clusters proved donor specific.

MiXCR, run by TCRdb on the 5' RACE reads, gives a single entry per CDR3 protein. Here the sample spans 550,000 to 600,000 distinct CDR3 sequences, less than 25% being singletons. Study findings and constraints: Some clones that responded were present in memory (sampled pre-infection), which suggests cross-reactive memory joined. Contracting CD4+ clones sat mainly in CM and EM; CD8+ in EMRA.

What was sequenced was PBMCs or a T cell subset sorted from them (not recorded which). This sequence joins TRBV15 and TRBJ1-1; D unclear. The clonotype originates from an adult woman who had mild COVID-19 (a few samples of this study predate the infection). Cell type and time point are not known. The CDR3 region is CATSSPNNRAQNTEAFF. For the CDR3, the DNA is TGTGCCACCAGCAGTCCAAATAACAGAGCCCAGAACACTGAAGCTTTCTTT.